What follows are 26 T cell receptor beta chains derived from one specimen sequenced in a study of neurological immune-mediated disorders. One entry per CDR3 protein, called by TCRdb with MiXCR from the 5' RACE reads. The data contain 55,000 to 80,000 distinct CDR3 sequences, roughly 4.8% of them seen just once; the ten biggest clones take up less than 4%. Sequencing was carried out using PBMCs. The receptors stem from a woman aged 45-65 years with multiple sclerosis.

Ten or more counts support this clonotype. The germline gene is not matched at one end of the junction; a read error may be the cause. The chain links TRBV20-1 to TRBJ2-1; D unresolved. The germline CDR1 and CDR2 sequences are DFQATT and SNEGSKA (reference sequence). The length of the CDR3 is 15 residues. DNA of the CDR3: TGCAGTGCTAGTAGACGGTGGGCCTCCAACAATGAGCAGTTCTTC. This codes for CSASRRWASNNEQFF.

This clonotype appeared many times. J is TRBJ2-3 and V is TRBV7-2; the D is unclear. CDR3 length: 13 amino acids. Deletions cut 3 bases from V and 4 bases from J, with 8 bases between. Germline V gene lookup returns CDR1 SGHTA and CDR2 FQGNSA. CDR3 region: CASSFQVADTQYF. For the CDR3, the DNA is TGTGCCAGCAGCTTTCAGGTCGCAGATACGCAGTATTTT.

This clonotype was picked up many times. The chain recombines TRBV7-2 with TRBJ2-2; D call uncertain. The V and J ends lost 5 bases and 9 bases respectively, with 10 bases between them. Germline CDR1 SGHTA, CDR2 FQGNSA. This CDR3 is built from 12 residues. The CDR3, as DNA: TGTGCCAGCAGCCTAGGGAAGTGGGAGCTGTTTTTT. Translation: CASSLGKWELFF.

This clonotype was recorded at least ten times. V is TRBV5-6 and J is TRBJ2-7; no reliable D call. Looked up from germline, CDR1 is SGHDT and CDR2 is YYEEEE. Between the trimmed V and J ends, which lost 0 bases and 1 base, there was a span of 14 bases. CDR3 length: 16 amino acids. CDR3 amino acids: CASSLGSELLSYEQYV. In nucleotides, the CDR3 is TGTGCCAGCAGCTTGGGTTCAGAGCTACTGTCCTACGAGCAGTACGTC.

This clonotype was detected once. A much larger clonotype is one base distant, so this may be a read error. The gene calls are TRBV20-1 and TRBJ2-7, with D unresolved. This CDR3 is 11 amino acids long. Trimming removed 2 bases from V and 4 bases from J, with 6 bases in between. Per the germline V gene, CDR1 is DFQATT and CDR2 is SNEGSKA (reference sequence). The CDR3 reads CSARQDYEQYF. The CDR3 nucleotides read TGCAGTGCTAGACAGGATTACGAGCAGTACTTC.

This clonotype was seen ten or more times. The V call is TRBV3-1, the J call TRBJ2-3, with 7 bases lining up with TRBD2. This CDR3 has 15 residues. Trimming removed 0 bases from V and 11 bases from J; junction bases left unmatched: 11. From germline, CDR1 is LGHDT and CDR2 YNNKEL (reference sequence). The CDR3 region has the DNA TGTGCCAGCAGCCAAGAGGGGGGGGTGGGGAGAAAGCAGTATTTT. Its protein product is CASSQEGGVGRKQYF.

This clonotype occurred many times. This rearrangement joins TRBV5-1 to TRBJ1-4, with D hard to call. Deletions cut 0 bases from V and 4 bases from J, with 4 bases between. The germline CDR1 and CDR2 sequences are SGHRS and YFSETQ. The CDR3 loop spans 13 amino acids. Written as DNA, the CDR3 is TGCGCCAGCAGCTTGGGGTTTAATGAAAAACTGTTTTTT. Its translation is CASSLGFNEKLFF.

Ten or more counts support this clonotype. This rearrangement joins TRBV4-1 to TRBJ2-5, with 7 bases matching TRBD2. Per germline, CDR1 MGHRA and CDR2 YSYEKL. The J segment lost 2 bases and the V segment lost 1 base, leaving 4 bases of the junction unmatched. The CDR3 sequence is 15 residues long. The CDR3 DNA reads TGCGCCAGCAGCCAAGTTGGGGGGGTACAAGAGACCCAGTACTTC. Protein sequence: CASSQVGGVQETQYF.

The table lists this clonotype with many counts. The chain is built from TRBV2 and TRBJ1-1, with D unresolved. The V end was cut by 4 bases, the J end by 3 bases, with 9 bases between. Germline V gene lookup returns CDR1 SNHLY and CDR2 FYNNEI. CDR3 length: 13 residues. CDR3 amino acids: CASSVFQYTEAFF. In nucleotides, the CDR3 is TGTGCCAGCAGTGTGTTTCAGTACACTGAAGCTTTCTTT.

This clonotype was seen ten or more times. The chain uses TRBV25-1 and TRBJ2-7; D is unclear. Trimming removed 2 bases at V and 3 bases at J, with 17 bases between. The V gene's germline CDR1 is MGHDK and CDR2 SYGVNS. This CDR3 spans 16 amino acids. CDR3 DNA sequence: TGTGCCAGCAGTGAAGCCCTTGGTCGGCTGGACTACGAGCAGTACGTC. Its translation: CASSEALGRLDYEQYV.

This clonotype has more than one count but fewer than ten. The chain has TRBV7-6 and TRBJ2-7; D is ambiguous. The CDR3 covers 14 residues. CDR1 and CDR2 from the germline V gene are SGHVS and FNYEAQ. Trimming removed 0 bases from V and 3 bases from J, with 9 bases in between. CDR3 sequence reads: CASSLANRIYEQYF. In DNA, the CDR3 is TGTGCCAGCAGCTTAGCGAACAGAATCTACGAGCAGTACTTC.

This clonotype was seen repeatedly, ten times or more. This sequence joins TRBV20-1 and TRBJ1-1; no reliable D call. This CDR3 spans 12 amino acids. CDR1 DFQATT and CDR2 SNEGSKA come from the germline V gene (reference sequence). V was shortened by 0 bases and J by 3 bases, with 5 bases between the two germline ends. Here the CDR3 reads CSARERDTEAFF. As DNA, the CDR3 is TGCAGTGCTAGAGAAAGGGACACTGAAGCTTTCTTT.

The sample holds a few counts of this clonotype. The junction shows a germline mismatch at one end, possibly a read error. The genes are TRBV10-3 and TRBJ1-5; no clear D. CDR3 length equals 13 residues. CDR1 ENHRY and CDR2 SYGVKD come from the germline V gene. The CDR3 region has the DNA TGTGCCATCAGTGAAGGCGGGAATCAGCCCCAGAATTTT. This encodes CAISEGGNQPQNF.

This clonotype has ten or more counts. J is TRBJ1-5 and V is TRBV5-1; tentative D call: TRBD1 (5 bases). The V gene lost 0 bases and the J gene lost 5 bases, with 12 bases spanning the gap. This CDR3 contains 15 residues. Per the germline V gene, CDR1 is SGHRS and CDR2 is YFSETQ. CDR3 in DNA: TGCGCCAGCAGCTTGGCCCCGGACAATGATCAGCCCCAGCATTTT. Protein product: CASSLAPDNDQPQHF.

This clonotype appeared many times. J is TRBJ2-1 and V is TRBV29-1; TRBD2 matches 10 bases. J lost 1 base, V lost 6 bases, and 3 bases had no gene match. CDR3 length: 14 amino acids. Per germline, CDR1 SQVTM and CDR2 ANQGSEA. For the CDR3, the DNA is TGCAGCGTACTAGCGGGGTCTTCCTACAATGAGCAGTTCTTC. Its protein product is CSVLAGSSYNEQFF.

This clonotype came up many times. CDR3 bases: TGTGCCAGCAGCTCAGGCACTTTAGCGGTCAATGAGCAGTTCTTC. Amino acids: CASSSGTLAVNEQFF. This chain joins TRBV7-2 and TRBJ2-1; possible D gene TRBD2, 6 bases. V was cut by 4 bases and J by 6 bases, with 16 bases left in between. The CDR3 contains 15 residues. Per the germline V gene, CDR1 is SGHTA and CDR2 is FQGNSA.

The DNA for the CDR3 is TGTGCCAGCAGCTTAGGAGCGCTCCAAGAGACCCAGTACTTC. Translating it yields CASSLGALQETQYF. V is TRBV7-2 and J is TRBJ2-5; no firm D call. V was cut by 1 base and J by 1 base, with 7 bases left in between. Germline V gene lookup returns CDR1 SGHTA and CDR2 FQGNSA. The CDR3 is 14 residues long.

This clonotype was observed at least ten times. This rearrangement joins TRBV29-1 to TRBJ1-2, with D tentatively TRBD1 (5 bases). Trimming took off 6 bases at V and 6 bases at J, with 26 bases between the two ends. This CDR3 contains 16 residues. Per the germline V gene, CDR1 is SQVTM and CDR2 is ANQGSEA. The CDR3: CSVILLWAGKHNGYTF. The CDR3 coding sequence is TGCAGCGTCATCCTTCTCTGGGCAGGGAAACATAATGGCTACACCTTC.

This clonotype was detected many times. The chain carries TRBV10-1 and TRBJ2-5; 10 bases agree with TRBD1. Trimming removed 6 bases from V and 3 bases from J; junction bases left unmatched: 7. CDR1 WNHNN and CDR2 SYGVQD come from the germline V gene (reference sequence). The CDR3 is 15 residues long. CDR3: CASSGDRGVEETQYF. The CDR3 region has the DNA TGCGCCAGCAGCGGGGACAGGGGAGTTGAAGAGACCCAGTACTTC.

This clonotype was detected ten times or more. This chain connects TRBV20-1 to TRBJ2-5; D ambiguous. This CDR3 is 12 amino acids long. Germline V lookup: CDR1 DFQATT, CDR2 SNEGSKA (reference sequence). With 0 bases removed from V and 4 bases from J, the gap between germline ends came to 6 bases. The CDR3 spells CSARDSPETQYF. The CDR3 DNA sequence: TGCAGTGCTAGAGATTCCCCAGAGACCCAGTACTTC.

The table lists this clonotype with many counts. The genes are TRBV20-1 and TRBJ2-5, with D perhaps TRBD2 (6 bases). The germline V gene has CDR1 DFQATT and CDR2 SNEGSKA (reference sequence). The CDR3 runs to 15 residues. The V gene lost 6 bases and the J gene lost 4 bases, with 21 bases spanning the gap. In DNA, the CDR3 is TGCAGTGCCTCGACCGGAGGGAACATGGGAGAGACCCAGTACTTC. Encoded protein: CSASTGGNMGETQYF.

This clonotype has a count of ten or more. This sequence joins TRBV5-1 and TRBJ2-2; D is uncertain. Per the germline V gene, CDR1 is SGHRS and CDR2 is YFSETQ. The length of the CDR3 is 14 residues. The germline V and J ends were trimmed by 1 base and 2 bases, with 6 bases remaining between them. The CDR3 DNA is TGCGCCAGCAGCTTGCGGATAAACACCGGGGAGCTGTTTTTT. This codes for CASSLRINTGELFF.

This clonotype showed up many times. CDR3 DNA: TGTGCCATCAGTCCCGATCAAGCGGGGATTAAAGATGAGCAGTTCTTC. Its translation is CAISPDQAGIKDEQFF. The gene calls are TRBV10-3 and TRBJ2-1; 7 positions match TRBD2. This CDR3 is 16 amino acids long. The J segment lost 8 bases and the V segment lost 5 bases, leaving 15 bases of the junction unmatched. Per the germline V gene, CDR1 is ENHRY and CDR2 is SYGVKD.

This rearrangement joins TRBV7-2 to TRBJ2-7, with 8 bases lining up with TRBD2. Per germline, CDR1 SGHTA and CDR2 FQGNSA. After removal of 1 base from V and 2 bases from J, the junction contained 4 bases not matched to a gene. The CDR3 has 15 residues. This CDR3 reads CASSLGLAPTYEQYV. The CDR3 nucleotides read TGTGCCAGCAGCTTAGGACTAGCGCCTACCTACGAGCAGTACGTC.

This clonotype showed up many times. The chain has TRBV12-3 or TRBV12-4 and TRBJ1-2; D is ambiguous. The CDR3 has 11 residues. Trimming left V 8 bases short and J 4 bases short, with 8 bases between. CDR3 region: CASGSGYGYTF. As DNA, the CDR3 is TGTGCCAGCGGAAGTGGCTATGGCTACACCTTC.

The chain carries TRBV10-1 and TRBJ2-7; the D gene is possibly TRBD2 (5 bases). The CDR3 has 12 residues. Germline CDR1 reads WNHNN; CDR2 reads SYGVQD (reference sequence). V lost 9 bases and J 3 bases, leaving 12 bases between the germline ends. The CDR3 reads CARTHEGYEQYF. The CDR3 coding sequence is TGCGCCAGGACCCACGAGGGCTACGAGCAGTACTTC.